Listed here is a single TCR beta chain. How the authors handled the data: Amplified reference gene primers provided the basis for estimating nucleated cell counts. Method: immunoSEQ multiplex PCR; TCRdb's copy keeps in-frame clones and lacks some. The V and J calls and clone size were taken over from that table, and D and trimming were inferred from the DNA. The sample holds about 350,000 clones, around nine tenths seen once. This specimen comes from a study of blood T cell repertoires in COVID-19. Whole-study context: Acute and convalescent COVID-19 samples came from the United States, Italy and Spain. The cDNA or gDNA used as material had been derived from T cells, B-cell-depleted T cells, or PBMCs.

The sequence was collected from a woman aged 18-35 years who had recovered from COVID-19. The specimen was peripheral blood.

The CDR3 spells CASSKLDISSGRAGEQYV. The CDR3 DNA follows: TGTGCCAGCAGCAAATTAGATATAAGTAGCGGGAGGGCGGGCGAGCAGTACGTC. The chain links TRBV21-1 to TRBJ2-7; the table assigns TRBD2, which was not confirmed against the DNA. TRBV21-1 is a listed pseudogene. This CDR3 has 18 residues.